This T cell receptor beta chain was identified during a study of cytotoxic CD8 clonotypes in ibrutinib-treated CLL (dated by TCRdb to about 2021). As for the study more broadly: The cohort was composed of about 10 relapsed/refractory and fewer than 16 treatment-naive patients; IGHV unmutated status was identified in approximately 17 patients. Responses were partial in around 24 patients and complete in 2; after median about 5.5 years follow-up, about 14 stayed in remission and about 12 progressed. The response samples were drawn at a median of 12 months into treatment, with a range of about 6 to 36 months. On average, each sample had 255,043 productive templates and more than 75,000 productive rearrangements. Longitudinal samples were available for about 30% of the roughly 90 trial participants. Cryopreserved peripheral blood mononuclear cells were collected before treatment, at response, and at either disease progression or sustained remission.

Each clonotype received, on average, 10x coverage in deep resolution sequencing performed on a MiSeq, where the target depth lay between 1 in 1 million and 1 in 200,000 T cells. The immunoSEQ hsTCRB Kit was used to generate TCR beta libraries. As for the original processing: The data were analyzed with ImmunoSEQ Analyzer and ImmunoSEQ Data Assistant, and V, D and J gene assignments followed IMGT definitions. Clonality, which ranges from 0 to 1, was calculated as one minus the normalized Shannon entropy of productive rearrangement frequencies. Public clonotype analysis was restricted to overrepresented clonotypes comprising at least 0.05% of each patient's repertoire. Thirteen repertoires from age-matched healthy donors, obtained from immuneACCESS, served as clonality controls. The table comes from immuneACCESS by way of TCRdb, which keeps in-frame sequences with V and J called. Part of the clones is missing from these tables; in studies checked, under half for an unresolved V gene and the rest for unknown reasons. V, J and clone size were drawn from that table, and D and trimming were deduced from the DNA. This sample lists 5,500 to 8,500 clones; 60% to 80% were detected once. Of the sample, about a quarter falls within the top ten clones.

Comments on this clone: It lacks a known antigen. No base qualities exist here, and no much larger clone lies one base off it.

For TCR beta library preparation, approximately 2 micrograms of genomic DNA was extracted from cryopreserved PBMCs. Longitudinal blood samples from CLL patients receiving ibrutinib monotherapy were subjected to high-throughput TCR beta sequencing. The patients were enrolled in a single-center, open-label phase 2 trial of ibrutinib monotherapy. V loses 3 bases at its end and J loses 3 bases; junction bases beyond the gene matches: 8. The CDR3 goes from the cysteine to the phenylalanine over 17 residues. The DNA shown is the 51-base CDR3, in frame from base 1. Taken from the germline V gene, the CDR1 and CDR2 loops are MGHRA and YSYEKL. Results and caveats for the whole study, not just this receptor: Baseline clonality was found to be higher than that of age-matched healthy donors and was strongly correlated with circulating CD8+ T-cell counts. Lymph node repertoires were not examined, and the timing of sampling was not matched between patients in sustained remission and those whose disease progressed. At ibrutinib response clonality went up, during sustained remission it held steady, and at progression it dropped back toward baseline. Public clonotypes were found to be uncommon and were observed to contract or remain stable during treatment; the increase in clonality was shown to reflect expansion of private clonotypes at ibrutinib response.

This receptor was taken from a human donor with chronic lymphocytic leukemia. The receptor chain draws on TRBV4-1 and TRBJ2-6; a stretch of 7 junction bases matches TRBD1. Sequences were derived from PBMCs, sampled before ibrutinib treatment. The encoded CDR3 is CASSQIGTAYGANVLTF. The nucleotide sequence reads TGCGCCAGCAGCCAGATCGGGACAGCTTATGGGGCCAACGTCCTGACTTTC.